The 11 T cell receptor beta chains below all came from one sample that was sequenced in a study of siplizumab effects on memory and regulatory T cells. Clones were sequenced by immunoSEQ multiplex PCR, and TCRdb holds only the in-frame ones, with some missing. The sample includes 100,000 or so clones, approximately 94% of them seen just once. The sequenced sample was CD4+ T cells sorted from blood. The receptors were gathered from a human donor in good health.

The chain joins TRBV19 to TRBJ1-1; no firm D call. CDR1 is LNHDA, CDR2 SQIVND, per germline (reference sequence). V was pared by 6 bases and J by 0 bases, with 14 bases between. There are 15 residues in the CDR3. CDR3 nucleotides: TGTGCCAGTAGCCCCTTCGGGTCTTTGAACACTGAAGCTTTCTTT. Amino acids: CASSPFGSLNTEAFF.

The table lists this clone with a count of one. J is TRBJ1-6 and V is TRBV7-8; 8 positions agree with TRBD1. Germline assignment: CDR1 SGHVS and CDR2 FQNEAQ. Unmatched junction bases numbered 7, after V lost 2 bases and J lost 7 bases. This CDR3 region has 16 residues. The CDR3 reads CASSLMGTGVNSPLHF. For the CDR3, the DNA is TGTGCCAGCAGCTTAATGGGGACAGGCGTAAATTCACCCCTCCACTTT.

The rearrangement joins TRBV7-2 to TRBJ1-2, with D hard to call. The CDR3 runs to 14 residues. Per the germline V gene, CDR1 is SGHTA and CDR2 is FQGNSA. Trimming took off 2 bases at V and 1 base at J, with 8 bases between the two ends. Here the CDR3 reads CASSLTALNYGYTF. CDR3 DNA sequence: TGTGCCAGCAGCTTAACGGCCCTTAACTATGGCTACACCTTC.

The chain links TRBV7-9 to TRBJ1-3; no clear D gene. CDR1 is SEHNR and CDR2 is FQNEAQ in the germline V gene (reference sequence). Trimming pared 7 bases from V and 0 bases from J, leaving 22 bases between. The CDR3 covers 18 residues. As DNA, the CDR3 is TGTGCCAGCAACCCCTACCGGGCGGCAGGCCACTCTGGAAACACCATATATTTT. Residues: CASNPYRAAGHSGNTIYF.

This chain joins TRBV6-5 and TRBJ1-2; tentative D call: TRBD1 (6 bases). The CDR3 totals 13 residues. Trimming cost V 5 bases and J 5 bases, with 12 bases left between them. Per germline, CDR1 MNHEY and CDR2 SVGAGI. CDR3 sequence (DNA): TGTGCCAGCAGTAACACAGGGTTTTATGGCTACACCTTC. This codes for CASSNTGFYGYTF.

The V call is TRBV7-9, the J call TRBJ1-1, with TRBD1 matching 7 bases. Germline V CDR1 and CDR2: SEHNR, FQNEAQ (reference sequence). V lost 1 base, J lost 7 bases, and 9 bases stayed unmatched. This CDR3 region has 15 residues. The CDR3 nucleotides read TGTGCCAGCAGCTTAGTGTCGGCAGGGGGGTTTGAAGCTTTCTTT. It is translated as CASSLVSAGGFEAFF.

The chain recombines TRBV6-6 with TRBJ2-7; 7 nucleotides align to TRBD1. CDR1 is MNHNY, CDR2 SVGAGI, per germline (reference sequence). This CDR3 region has 14 residues. V was pared by 2 bases and J by 3 bases, with 4 bases of the junction left unmatched. The CDR3, as DNA: TGTGCCAGCAGTTACAACAGGGGAGTCTACGAGCAGTACTTC. This translates into CASSYNRGVYEQYF.

The rearrangement joins TRBV9 to TRBJ2-3; weak D call: TRBD2 (5 bases). V was shortened by 4 bases and J by 7 bases, with 13 bases between the two germline ends. This CDR3 is built from 13 residues. CDR1 SGDLS and CDR2 YYNGEE come from the germline V gene. CDR3 residues: CASSPLGEHTQYF. In DNA form, the CDR3 reads TGTGCCAGCAGCCCCCTGGGAGAACATACGCAGTATTTT.

The chain couples TRBV5-5 to TRBJ1-1; D is unclear. From germline, CDR1 is SGHKS and CDR2 YYEKEE (reference sequence). The CDR3 is 16 amino acids. The ends were cut back, 3 bases at V and 0 bases at J, with 15 bases in the middle. Written as DNA, the CDR3 is TGTGCCAGCAGCTCTCGGTTTGGAAAAATGAACACTGAAGCTTTCTTT. Translated: CASSSRFGKMNTEAFF.

This clone occurred once. The rearrangement links TRBV5-6 to TRBJ1-3; possible D gene TRBD1, 5 bases. Trimming shortened V by 3 bases and J by 0 bases, and 16 bases separated the two germline ends. Germline V gives CDR1 SGHDT, CDR2 YYEEEE. CDR3 length: 17 amino acids. CDR3 bases: TGTGCCAGCAGCTCGGGAAGGGGTATTACCTCTGGAAACACCATATATTTT. Translation gives CASSSGRGITSGNTIYF.

This rearrangement joins TRBV19 to TRBJ2-5, with 9 bases fitting TRBD1. The germline CDR1 and CDR2 sequences are LNHDA and SQIVND (reference sequence). This CDR3 is 16 amino acids long. Losses at the gene ends were 5 bases for V and 1 base for J; bases not matched to a gene: 8. CDR3 region: CASSSTGGSIQETQYF. CDR3 coding DNA: TGTGCCAGTAGTTCAACAGGGGGCTCGATCCAAGAGACCCAGTACTTC.